Here is one T cell receptor (beta chain) with its context. These data are taken from a study of shared clonotypes between healthy human individuals. Whole-study context: In total, the donors were a couple of women and three men aged 18 to 49. Used for every donor were three CD4 naive, three CD4 memory, two CD8 naive and one CD8 memory plate.

Per germline, CDR1 SGHRS and CDR2 YFSETQ. The CDR3 consists of 16 residues. Trimming removed 0 bases at V and 0 bases at J, with 10 bases between. Only in-frame clones appear in the TCRdb table, and some are missing; sequencing was by immunoSEQ multiplex PCR. This table holds 1.5 million to 1.9 million clones, 95% to 99% found once. The TCR comes from a man between 25 and 39 years old in good health. This chain joins TRBV5-1 and TRBJ2-1; unclear D gene. The source material was naive CD4+ T cells sorted from blood. The sample's subset: CD45RA+ positively selected. DNA for the CDR3: TGCGCCAGCAGCTTGGGGGCCCCGAGCTCCTACAATGAGCAGTTCTTC. Its translation: CASSLGAPSSYNEQFF.